This entry lists 30 T cell receptor beta chains sequenced from one sample in a study of blood T cell repertoires in COVID-19. Some clones are missing from TCRdb's copy, which holds only in-frame ones; the method was immunoSEQ multiplex PCR. The data show some 340,000 clones, more than 85% seen once. Sequencing was carried out using PBMCs or T cells enriched from blood (not recorded which). The receptors were sampled from a woman between 25 and 40 years old who had been exposed to COVID-19.

The chain is built from TRBV27 and TRBJ2-5, with D uncertain. The ends were cut back, 3 bases at V and 5 bases at J, with 16 bases in the middle. The CDR3 covers 15 residues. Looked up from germline, CDR1 is MNHEY and CDR2 is SMNVEV (reference sequence). In DNA, the CDR3 is TGTGCCAGCAGTTTGGTGGGTACCCTCGGGGAGACCCAGTACTTC. Amino acids: CASSLVGTLGETQYF.

The chain employs TRBV4-3 and TRBJ1-2; 9 bases fit TRBD1. Germline V gives CDR1 LGHNA, CDR2 YSLEER. After removal of 0 bases from V and 0 bases from J, the junction contained 2 bases not matched to a gene. The CDR3 spans 16 residues. The CDR3 spells CASSQDWDRANYGYTF. The CDR3, as DNA: TGCGCCAGCAGCCAAGATTGGGACAGGGCTAACTATGGCTACACCTTC.

The J gene is TRBJ2-3, the V gene TRBV29-1; TRBD2 matches at 7 bases. CDR1 is SQVTM and CDR2 is ANQGSEA in the germline V gene. The junction had 9 bases not matched to a gene; V was cut back by 4 bases and J by 2 bases. The CDR3 is made up of 15 amino acids. The CDR3 is CSVVWGGDYTDTQYF. Written as DNA, the CDR3 is TGCAGCGTTGTCTGGGGAGGGGACTACACAGATACGCAGTATTTT.

The CDR3 DNA sequence: TGTGCCAGCAGCCCCCCCGGGGTCGGTAACTATGGCTACACCTTC. This sequence encodes CASSPPGVGNYGYTF. The V and J genes are TRBV6-5 and TRBJ1-2; D not certain. Germline lookup yields CDR1 MNHEY and CDR2 SVGAGI. V was clipped by 6 bases and J by 1 base, with 15 bases between them. CDR3 length: 15 amino acids.

V usage is TRBV6-5 and J usage is TRBJ1-4, with 10 bases aligning to TRBD1. The CDR3 has 15 amino acids. V shed 2 bases, J shed 5 bases, and the junction held 2 bases outside the gene matches. In germline, CDR1 is MNHEY, CDR2 SVGAGI. CDR3 in amino acids: CASSYRTGGNEKLFF. The CDR3 nucleotides read TGTGCCAGCAGTTACCGGACAGGGGGAAATGAAAAACTGTTTTTT.

The rearrangement links TRBV4-2 to TRBJ1-2; 12 positions match TRBD1. CDR3 length: 14 residues. The V gene end was trimmed by 4 bases and the J gene end by 5 bases; junction bases not matched to a gene: 2. The germline CDR1 and CDR2 sequences are LGHNA and YNFKEQ. This CDR3 reads CASSLGQGAYGYTF. The CDR3 DNA reads TGTGCCAGCAGCCTGGGACAGGGGGCTTATGGCTACACCTTC.

V gene TRBV6-4 combines with J gene TRBJ1-6, with 8 bases fitting TRBD1. CDR1 and CDR2 from the germline V gene are MRHNA and SNTAGT. Trimming took 4 bases from V and 9 from J; bases not matched to a gene: 5. The CDR3 contains 14 residues. CDR3 sequence (DNA): TGTGCCAGCAGTGTGGACAGGGCAGGTTCACCCCTCCACTTT. Translating it yields CASSVDRAGSPLHF.

The CDR3 DNA follows: TGTGCCAGCAGCCCCGTGGGACTGGGAGGGAATGAGCAGTTCTTC. Protein product: CASSPVGLGGNEQFF. The chain combines TRBV4-2 with TRBJ2-1, with 7 bases matching TRBD2. There are 15 residues in the CDR3. From germline, CDR1 is LGHNA and CDR2 YNFKEQ. J was trimmed by 7 bases and V by 4 bases; bases with no gene match: 10.

This clone was seen just once. The chain uses TRBV12-3 or TRBV12-4 and TRBJ2-5; D not certain. The V and J ends lost 8 bases and 5 bases respectively, with 6 bases between them. There are 10 residues in the CDR3. CDR3 bases: TGTGCCAGCCGCGGTGAGACCCAGTACTTC. Its translation is CASRGETQYF.

This chain uses TRBV2 with TRBJ2-7; the match to TRBD1 covers 10 bases. Trimming at V came to 8 bases and at J to 7 bases, leaving 5 bases not matched to a gene. This CDR3 has 12 amino acids. Germline assignment: CDR1 SNHLY and CDR2 FYNNEI. CDR3 nucleotides: TGTGCCAGCCGACAGGGGGCGCGGGAGCAGTACTTC. The encoded protein is CASRQGAREQYF.

The chain couples TRBV27 to TRBJ1-5, with 7 bases lining up with TRBD1. The V gene end was trimmed by 2 bases and the J gene end by 7 bases; junction bases not matched to a gene: 5. CDR1 MNHEY and CDR2 SMNVEV come from the germline V gene (reference sequence). The CDR3 length is 14 residues. CDR3 loop: CASSLTGVGQPQHF. The CDR3 coding sequence is TGTGCCAGCAGTTTAACAGGGGTAGGGCAGCCCCAGCATTTT.

The genes are TRBV4-2 and TRBJ2-3; D gene unclear. The CDR3 is 12 amino acids. The germline V gene has CDR1 LGHNA and CDR2 YNFKEQ. Deletions cut 8 bases from V and 1 base from J, with 7 bases between. CDR3 nucleotides: TGTGCCAGCTCCCCGGGCACAGATACGCAGTATTTT. Translation gives CASSPGTDTQYF.

V is TRBV9 and J is TRBJ2-2, with 9 bases matching TRBD2. V trimming: 5 bases; J trimming: 4 bases; junction bases outside the gene matches: 9. Germline CDR1 is SGDLS and CDR2 is YYNGEE. There are 16 residues in the CDR3. The CDR3 bases are TGTGCCAGCAGTCCCTTGGCGGGGGGGTTCACCGGGGAGCTGTTTTTT. Encoded protein: CASSPLAGGFTGELFF.

The chain carries TRBV7-9 and TRBJ1-4; 9 positions match TRBD1. The CDR3 is made up of 14 amino acids. With V trimmed by 5 bases and J by 5 bases, 3 bases remained unmatched. Germline CDR1 reads SEHNR; CDR2 reads FQNEAQ (reference sequence). In nucleotides, the CDR3 is TGTGCCAGCAGCATCGGACAGGGGAATGAAAAACTGTTTTTT. Translation gives CASSIGQGNEKLFF.

The chain uses TRBV6-4 and TRBJ2-5; D not resolved. CDR3 length: 13 residues. Trimming took 6 bases from V and 2 from J, leaving 10 bases between them. From germline, CDR1 is MRHNA and CDR2 SNTAGT. Here the CDR3 DNA reads TGTGCCAGCAGGAAGGAGAATCAAGAGACCCAGTACTTC. This encodes CASRKENQETQYF.

The genes are TRBV7-9 and TRBJ1-2; 9 nucleotides agree with TRBD1. This CDR3 comprises 16 residues. With V trimmed by 2 bases and J by 4 bases, 8 bases remained unmatched. Germline CDR1 SEHNR, CDR2 FQNEAQ (reference sequence). The CDR3 nucleotides read TGTGCCAGCAGCTTAAAGGGGGGACAGGGTGGCTATGGCTACACCTTC. This translates into CASSLKGGQGGYGYTF.

The CDR3 sequence: CASSYRGGGYTF. In DNA, the CDR3 is TGTGCCAGCAGCTACAGGGGTGGCGGCTACACCTTC. The V gene is TRBV13, the J gene TRBJ1-2, with TRBD1 identical over 7 bases. In germline, CDR1 is PRHDT, CDR2 FYEKMQ (reference sequence). The CDR3 has 12 amino acids. V was pared by 4 bases and J by 8 bases, with 4 bases of the junction left unmatched.

J is TRBJ1-2 and V is TRBV12-3 or TRBV12-4; the match to TRBD1 covers 8 bases. This CDR3 is built from 12 residues. Trimming at V came to 3 bases and at J to 14 bases, leaving 8 bases not matched to a gene. As DNA, the CDR3 is TGTGCCAGCAGTTTCACCCGGGACAGGAGGACCTTC. The encoded protein is CASSFTRDRRTF.

The sample holds a few counts of this clone. This sequence joins TRBV6-5 and TRBJ1-2; 7 bases match TRBD1. Germline lookup yields CDR1 MNHEY and CDR2 SVGAGI. This CDR3 contains 14 residues. J gave up 6 bases and V 2 bases, and 6 bases lay outside the gene matches. CDR3 bases: TGTGCCAGCAGTTACGGACAGGCGGGAAATGGCTACACCTTC. Translation gives CASSYGQAGNGYTF.

The rearrangement links TRBV5-5 to TRBJ1-2, with D perhaps TRBD1 (6 bases). The CDR3 contains 15 residues. Germline lookup yields CDR1 SGHKS and CDR2 YYEKEE (reference sequence). Trimming took off 3 bases at V and 0 bases at J, with 12 bases between the two ends. The CDR3 region has the DNA TGTGCCAGCAGCTACCGGACAGCGACTAACTATGGCTACACCTTC. Protein product: CASSYRTATNYGYTF. The whole variable domain, remainder taken from reference TRBV5-5 and TRBJ1-2, is DAGVTQSPTHLIKTRGQQVTLRCSPISGHKSVSWYQQVLGQGPQFIFQYYEKEERGRGNFPDRFSARQFPNYSSELNVNALLLGDSALYLCASSYRTATNYGYTFGSGTRLTVV.

This chain connects TRBV4-1 to TRBJ1-5; D perhaps matches TRBD1 (6 bases). V was shortened by 1 base and J by 0 bases, with 13 bases between the two germline ends. The CDR3 runs to 17 residues. Per the germline V gene, CDR1 is MGHRA and CDR2 is YSYEKL. The CDR3 reads CASSQAYRENSNQPQHF. Here the CDR3 DNA reads TGCGCCAGCAGCCAAGCCTACAGGGAGAATAGCAATCAGCCCCAGCATTTT.

The gene calls are TRBV5-1 and TRBJ1-1, with a weak D call TRBD1 (5 bases). V was pared by 2 bases and J by 5 bases, with 10 bases between. This CDR3 comprises 13 residues. CDR1 is SGHRS and CDR2 is YFSETQ in the germline V gene. The chain's CDR3 is CASSFRVGTEAFF. The CDR3 DNA reads as TGCGCCAGCAGCTTCAGGGTGGGGACTGAAGCTTTCTTT. Based on the CDR3 plus reference TRBV5-1 and TRBJ1-1, the full variable domain is KAGVTQTPRYLIKTRGQQVTLSCSPISGHRSVSWYQQTPGQGLQFLFEYFSETQRNKGNFPGRFSGRQFSNSRSEMNVSTLELGDSALYLCASSFRVGTEAFFGQGTRLTVV.

The chain has TRBV6-2 or TRBV6-3 and TRBJ1-2; D is possibly TRBD1 (6 bases). This CDR3 has 17 residues. V was clipped by 2 bases and J by 4 bases, with 20 bases between them. Per germline, CDR1 MNHEY and CDR2 SVGEGT. Here the CDR3 DNA reads TGTGCCAGCAGTTACCCCGGCGGCATAGCAGGGGTCTATGGCTACACCTTC. Its translation: CASSYPGGIAGVYGYTF.

This clone was picked up a small number of times. The chain joins TRBV5-4 to TRBJ2-7, with 9 bases lining up with TRBD2. This CDR3 has 16 residues. V was pared by 4 bases and J by 1 base, with 9 bases of the junction left unmatched. Germline CDR1 SGHNT, CDR2 YYREEE (reference sequence). The CDR3 loop reads CASSPQGLAASYEQYF. DNA for the CDR3: TGTGCCAGCAGCCCCCAGGGACTAGCTGCTTCCTACGAGCAGTACTTC. Supplemented by reference TRBV5-4 and TRBJ2-7, the full variable domain reads ETGVTQSPTHLIKTRGQQVTLRCSSQSGHNTVSWYQQALGQGPQFIFQYYREEENGRGNFPPRFSGLQFPNYSSELNVNALELDDSALYLCASSPQGLAASYEQYFGPGTRLTVT.

The rearrangement links TRBV29-1 to TRBJ2-2, with D uncertain. The length of the CDR3 is 12 residues. Trimming pared 6 bases from V and 1 base from J, leaving 6 bases between. Looked up from germline, CDR1 is SQVTM and CDR2 is ANQGSEA. In DNA form, the CDR3 reads TGCAGCGTGGTACAGAACACCGGGGAGCTGTTTTTT. This codes for CSVVQNTGELFF.

The rearrangement joins TRBV15 to TRBJ1-2; no clear D gene. Germline CDR1 is LNHNV and CDR2 is YYDKDF (reference sequence). The CDR3 is made up of 13 amino acids. V was pared by 8 bases and J by 3 bases, with 13 bases between. The CDR3 protein is CATGRAPDYGYTF. The CDR3 DNA reads TGTGCCACCGGGAGGGCGCCGGACTATGGCTACACCTTC. Combining the CDR3 with reference TRBV15 and TRBJ1-2 gives the whole variable domain DAMVIQNPRYQVTQFGKPVTLSCSQTLNHNVMYWYQQKSSQAPKLLFHYYDKDFNNEADTPDNFQSRRPNTSFCFLDIRSPGLGDTAMYLCATGRAPDYGYTFGSGTRLTVV.

This clone was found a few times. The chain carries TRBV27 and TRBJ1-1; no reliable D call. V dropped 5 bases and J dropped 7 bases, with 11 bases sitting between them. CDR1 and CDR2 (germline): MNHEY, SMNVEV (reference sequence). The CDR3 has 12 amino acids. As DNA, the CDR3 is TGTGCCAGCAGTCGGTTGCGGGGTGAAGCTTTCTTT. Translated, it gives CASSRLRGEAFF.

This clone has only one observation. This chain links TRBV12-5 with TRBJ2-5; 11 bases line up with TRBD2. The germline CDR1 and CDR2 sequences are LGHNT and FRNRAP. The CDR3 runs to 15 residues. V trimming: 6 bases; J trimming: 5 bases; junction bases outside the gene matches: 8. CDR3 sequence reads: CASGKLAGVRETQYF. CDR3 sequence (DNA): TGTGCTAGTGGAAAACTAGCGGGGGTGAGGGAGACCCAGTACTTC.

The chain uses TRBV3-1 (or the pseudogene TRBV3-2) and TRBJ1-1, with 8 bases fitting TRBD1. The CDR3 covers 13 residues. The V segment lost 4 bases and the J segment 4 bases; nucleotides outside the gene matches: 2. Germline CDR1 reads LGHDT; CDR2 reads YNNKEL (reference sequence). CDR3 sequence (DNA): TGTGCCAGCAGCCCCGACAGGGGCACTGAAGCTTTCTTT. This encodes CASSPDRGTEAFF.

This clone showed up just once. The chain employs TRBV5-6 and TRBJ1-1; 7 bases agree with TRBD1. V trimming: 4 bases; J trimming: 1 base; junction bases outside the gene matches: 7. Germline CDR1 SGHDT, CDR2 YYEEEE. CDR3 length: 15 residues. The CDR3 is CASSVGDRPNTEAFF. CDR3 in DNA: TGTGCCAGCAGCGTTGGGGACAGACCGAACACTGAAGCTTTCTTT.